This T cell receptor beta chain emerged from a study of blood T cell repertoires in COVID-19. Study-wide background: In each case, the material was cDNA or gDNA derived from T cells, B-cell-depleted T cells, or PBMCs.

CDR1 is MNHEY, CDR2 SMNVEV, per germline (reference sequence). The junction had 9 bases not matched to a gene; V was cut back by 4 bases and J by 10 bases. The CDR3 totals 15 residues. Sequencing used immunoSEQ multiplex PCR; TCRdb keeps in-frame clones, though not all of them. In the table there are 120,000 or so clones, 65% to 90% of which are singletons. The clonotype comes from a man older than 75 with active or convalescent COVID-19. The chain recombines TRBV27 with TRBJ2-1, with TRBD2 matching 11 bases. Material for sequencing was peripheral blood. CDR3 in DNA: TGTGCCAGCAGTTGGCGCGGACTAGCGGGCGTCGAGCAGTTCTTC. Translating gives CASSWRGLAGVEQFF.